These 9 T cell receptor beta chains share one sample of origin, sequenced in a study of CD8 T cells in ankylosing spondylitis. Antigens of these TCRs are unknown. TCRdb reprocessed the 5' RACE reads via MiXCR and lists one record per CDR3 protein. This table holds about 210,000 distinct CDR3 sequences, 7% to 8% found once. Overall study findings and caveats: A TCR beta motif of several highly homologous variants seemed to mark ankylosing spondylitis blood.

The source material was blood, either unsorted or a sorted T cell fraction (not recorded which). The receptors were sampled from a male donor with ankylosing spondylitis.

This clonotype has at least ten counts. CDR3 nucleotides: TGCAGTGCTAGACCTTTAGCGTGGGGCTACGAGCAGTACTTC. As protein: CSARPLAWGYEQYF. The chain combines TRBV20-1 with TRBJ2-7; D is possibly TRBD2 (5 bases). Trimming left V 2 bases short and J 3 bases short, with 14 bases between. Germline-derived CDR1 and CDR2 are DFQATT and SNEGSKA (reference sequence). The CDR3 totals 14 residues.

This clonotype was seen at least ten times. The chain links TRBV5-1 to TRBJ2-1, with D perhaps matching TRBD2 (6 bases). Germline CDR1 reads SGHRS; CDR2 reads YFSETQ. V shed 0 bases and J shed 6 bases, with 13 bases lying between them. The CDR3 runs 15 residues. The CDR3 spells CASSLGTGESNEQFF. The CDR3, as DNA: TGCGCCAGCAGCTTGGGTACGGGAGAGAGCAATGAGCAGTTCTTC.

V and J are TRBV10-3 and TRBJ2-5, with D tentatively TRBD1 (5 bases). The CDR3 runs to 17 residues. Between the trimmed V and J ends, which lost 4 bases and 5 bases, there was a span of 23 bases. Germline values: CDR1 ENHRY, CDR2 SYGVKD. This chain's CDR3 is CAISVKSGLGLRETQYF. CDR3 bases: TGTGCCATCAGTGTTAAGTCCGGGCTGGGGCTGCGGGAGACCCAGTACTTC.

This clonotype showed up many times. V usage is TRBV18 and J usage is TRBJ1-1; the match to TRBD1 covers 7 bases. V was pared by 2 bases and J by 0 bases, with 9 bases of the junction left unmatched. Germline assignment: CDR1 KGHSH and CDR2 LQKENI. This CDR3 has 17 amino acids. The CDR3 region is CASSPTDRARMNTEAFF. DNA of the CDR3: TGTGCCAGCTCACCAACAGACAGGGCTAGAATGAACACTGAAGCTTTCTTT.

In its sample, this clonotype was seen many times. This rearrangement joins TRBV4-3 to TRBJ2-3, with 7 bases identical to TRBD2. The CDR3 totals 17 residues. Germline values: CDR1 LGHNA, CDR2 YSLEER. V gave up 2 bases and J gave up 0 bases; unmatched junction bases: 8. In DNA form, the CDR3 reads TGCGCCAGCAGCCAAACAGTTTCTAGCGGTAGCACAGATACGCAGTATTTT. Translation: CASSQTVSSGSTDTQYF.

This clonotype is medium-sized by share. Here the CDR3 reads CASSPGLAAQETQYF. CDR3 DNA: TGCGCCAGCAGCCCTGGACTAGCGGCCCAAGAGACCCAGTACTTC. The rearrangement links TRBV5-1 to TRBJ2-5; 10 bases map to TRBD2. The CDR3 runs 15 residues. CDR1 and CDR2 from the germline V gene are SGHRS and YFSETQ. The J segment lost 1 base and the V segment lost 4 bases, leaving 4 bases of the junction unmatched.

The sample holds many counts of this clonotype. The chain couples TRBV25-1 to TRBJ2-1; D possibly corresponds to TRBD2 (5 bases). This CDR3 has 12 residues. From germline, CDR1 is MGHDK and CDR2 SYGVNS. Trimming cost V 2 bases and J 7 bases, with 6 bases left between them. The DNA for the CDR3 is TGTGCCAGCAGTGAAGAGGGAAATGAGCAGTTCTTC. Protein: CASSEEGNEQFF. Supplemented by reference TRBV25-1 and TRBJ2-1, the full variable domain reads EADIYQTPRYLVIGTGKKITLECSQTMGHDKMYWYQQDPGMELHLIHYSYGVNSTEKGDLSSESTVSRIRTEHFPLTLESARPSHTSQYLCASSEEGNEQFFGPGTRLTVL.

This clonotype was seen at least ten times. The V call is TRBV5-6, the J call TRBJ1-1, with no clear D. This CDR3 has 12 residues. From germline, CDR1 is SGHDT and CDR2 YYEEEE. V gave up 2 bases and J gave up 7 bases, with 9 bases separating them. The CDR3 DNA sequence: TGTGCCAGCAGCTTTGGGCAGATTGAAGCTTTCTTT. Amino acid sequence: CASSFGQIEAFF.

This clonotype has ten or more counts. V and J are TRBV30 and TRBJ1-2; a weak D match, TRBD1 (5 bases). The V gene's germline CDR1 is GTSNPN and CDR2 SVGIG (reference sequence). V was cut by 8 bases and J by 4 bases, with 14 bases left in between. This CDR3 contains 12 residues. CDR3 nucleotides: TGTGCCGGCGGACCGGGACTCTATGGCTACACCTTC. It translates to CAGGPGLYGYTF.